Below, 22 T cell receptor beta chains from the same sample are listed, as sequenced in a study of blood T cell repertoires in COVID-19. Measured with immunoSEQ multiplex PCR; TCRdb has only the in-frame clones, and not every one. The data show around 200,000 clones, around 84% seen once. The sequencing sample was made of peripheral blood. The receptor source for this set is a man aged 25-45 years with active or convalescent COVID-19.

V is TRBV19 and J is TRBJ1-2, with D possibly matching TRBD1 (5 bases). V dropped 3 bases and J dropped 10 bases, with 21 bases sitting between them. Germline CDR1 is LNHDA and CDR2 is SQIVND (reference sequence). The CDR3 contains 15 residues. In DNA, the CDR3 is TGTGCCAGTAGTATGTGGGGCAGGGAAAACCAACACTACACCTTC. Protein sequence: CASSMWGRENQHYTF.

A word on this clone: Its ends do not fully match the called genes, so a read error is possible. This chain connects TRBV19 to TRBJ1-1; 7 bases align to TRBD1. CDR1 and CDR2 (germline): LNHDA, SQIVND (reference sequence). This CDR3 region has 16 residues. CDR3 amino acids: CASSLDRARPYTEAFF. CDR3 nucleotides: TGTGCCAGTAGTTTAGACAGGGCTCGACCGTACACTGAAGCTTTCTTT.

V gene TRBV19 combines with J gene TRBJ2-7; 7 nucleotides agree with TRBD2. The CDR3 extends over 17 amino acids. J lost 0 bases, V lost 3 bases, and 11 bases had no gene match. Germline CDR1 LNHDA, CDR2 SQIVND (reference sequence). The CDR3 sequence: CASSILPTSKSSYEQYV. The CDR3 coding sequence is TGTGCCAGTAGTATCCTTCCGACTAGCAAAAGCTCCTACGAGCAGTACGTC.

The J gene is TRBJ2-7, the V gene TRBV7-9, with 8 nucleotides matching TRBD2. Germline-derived CDR1 and CDR2 are SEHNR and FQNEAQ (reference sequence). The CDR3 consists of 13 residues. Trimming removed 5 bases from V and 7 bases from J; junction bases left unmatched: 7. The CDR3 DNA reads as TGTGCCAGCAGCCGCCAACTAGCGGAGGAGCAGTACGTC. It specifies CASSRQLAEEQYV.

Only one count was recorded for this clone. The chain combines TRBV3-1 (or the pseudogene TRBV3-2) with TRBJ2-5, with D tentatively TRBD2 (6 bases). The CDR3 runs to 14 residues. V was trimmed by 2 bases and J by 5 bases, leaving 12 bases between them. Per germline, CDR1 LGHDT and CDR2 YNNKEL (reference sequence). In DNA, the CDR3 is TGTGCCAGCAGCCAAAAAGGGAGGCGGGAGACCCAGTACTTC. It is translated as CASSQKGRRETQYF.

V is TRBV3-1 (or the pseudogene TRBV3-2) and J is TRBJ1-1, with D unresolved. The germline V gene encodes CDR1 LGHDT and CDR2 YNNKEL (reference sequence). V gave up 4 bases and J gave up 0 bases, with 15 bases separating them. CDR3 length equals 16 residues. The CDR3 DNA reads TGTGCCAGCAGCCCCCCGGAGGGAAACCTGAACACTGAAGCTTTCTTT. It translates to CASSPPEGNLNTEAFF.

Only a few counts were recorded for this clone. This chain links TRBV24-1 with TRBJ1-2; TRBD1 matches 10 bases. The junction had 8 bases not matched to a gene; V was cut back by 4 bases and J by 13 bases. The CDR3 has 13 amino acids. Germline lookup yields CDR1 KGHDR and CDR2 SFDVKD. The CDR3 spells CATSEGTGEPSTF. The CDR3 nucleotides are TGTGCCACCAGTGAGGGGACAGGGGAGCCCTCCACCTTC.

A single count supports this clone. The V call is TRBV29-1, the J call TRBJ1-2; 9 nucleotides line up with TRBD1. V shed 7 bases and J 4 bases; nucleotides not matched to a gene: 4. The CDR3 covers 12 residues. Germline CDR1 and CDR2: SQVTM and ANQGSEA. The CDR3 sequence: CSADRGSYGYTF. CDR3 bases: TGCAGCGCCGACAGGGGGTCCTATGGCTACACCTTC.

The chain couples TRBV7-2 to TRBJ1-6; D uncertain. Trimming removed 7 bases at V and 8 bases at J, with 15 bases between. The V gene's germline CDR1 is SGHTA and CDR2 FQGNSA. There are 14 residues in the CDR3. The CDR3 here is CASTASGWDSPLHF. The CDR3, as DNA: TGTGCCAGCACCGCCTCGGGGTGGGATTCACCCCTCCACTTT.

The rearrangement uses TRBV19 and TRBJ1-5; 7 bases are a match to TRBD1. The CDR3 sequence is 16 residues long. Germline V gives CDR1 LNHDA, CDR2 SQIVND (reference sequence). V shed 5 bases and J 3 bases; nucleotides not matched to a gene: 10. CDR3 nucleotides: TGTGCCAGTAGTTCGACTTGGGACAGTCACAATCAGCCCCAGCATTTT. It specifies CASSSTWDSHNQPQHF.

This clone was seen a single time. V and J are TRBV7-9 and TRBJ2-7, with D possibly matching TRBD2 (5 bases). Germline V gene sequence: CDR1 SEHNR, CDR2 FQNEAQ (reference sequence). V lost 2 bases to trimming and J lost 6 bases, with 8 bases between them. The CDR3 has 12 residues. CDR3 sequence: CASSLLGSEQYV. Here the CDR3 DNA reads TGTGCCAGCAGCTTACTAGGGAGCGAGCAGTACGTC.

The chain combines TRBV9 with TRBJ2-1; the match to TRBD2 covers 11 bases. CDR1 is SGDLS and CDR2 is YYNGEE in the germline V gene. With 2 bases clipped from V and 8 bases from J, the junction kept 9 bases outside the gene matches. The CDR3 loop spans 16 amino acids. The CDR3 DNA sequence: TGTGCCAGCAGCGTTTCGCGGACTAGCGGGTCTGATGAGCAGTTCTTC. Its translation is CASSVSRTSGSDEQFF.

This clone appeared a few times. This chain joins TRBV5-1 and TRBJ2-7, with TRBD1 matching 9 bases. CDR3 length equals 14 residues. CDR1 is SGHRS, CDR2 YFSETQ, per germline. The J segment lost 2 bases and the V segment lost 3 bases, leaving 3 bases of the junction unmatched. For the CDR3, the DNA is TGCGCCAGCAGCTCGGGACAGGGAGCCTACGAGCAGTACTTC. This translates into CASSSGQGAYEQYF.

The V gene is TRBV11-3, the J gene TRBJ2-5; 13 bases agree with TRBD2. Germline lookup yields CDR1 SGHNT and CDR2 YENEEA. The CDR3 spans 15 residues. With 4 bases clipped from V and 3 bases from J, the junction kept 2 bases outside the gene matches. This CDR3 is CASSSGLAGEETQYF. CDR3 sequence (DNA): TGTGCCAGCAGCTCCGGACTAGCGGGGGAAGAGACCCAGTACTTC.

The chain combines TRBV5-1 with TRBJ1-1; D unresolved. Germline values: CDR1 SGHRS, CDR2 YFSETQ. V was trimmed by 2 bases and J by 3 bases, leaving 14 bases between them. The CDR3 has 15 amino acids. As DNA, the CDR3 is TGCGCCAGCAGCTTCCGGGAGTTGGGAGACACTGAAGCTTTCTTT. Its protein is CASSFRELGDTEAFF.

This sequence joins TRBV25-1 and TRBJ1-1; D uncertain. Germline V CDR1 and CDR2: MGHDK, SYGVNS. The V and J ends lost 3 bases and 2 bases respectively, with 10 bases between them. The CDR3 runs 14 residues. CDR3 sequence: CASSDRRLNTEAFF. CDR3 nucleotides: TGTGCCAGCAGTGATCGGAGGCTAAACACTGAAGCTTTCTTT.

The chain combines TRBV30 with TRBJ2-3, with D perhaps TRBD1 (6 bases). The CDR3 consists of 15 residues. The germline V gene has CDR1 GTSNPN and CDR2 SVGIG (reference sequence). The V gene lost 1 base and the J gene lost 2 bases, with 13 bases spanning the gap. In nucleotides, the CDR3 is TGTGCCTGGAGTGATCCCAGGGGATTCACAGATACGCAGTATTTT. This encodes CAWSDPRGFTDTQYF. Variable domain in full (rest from reference TRBV30 and TRBJ2-3): SQTIHQWPATLVQPVGSPLSLECTVEGTSNPNLYWYRQAAGRGLQLLFYSVGIGQISSEVPQNLSASRPQDRQFILSSKKLLLSDSGFYLCAWSDPRGFTDTQYFGPGTRLTVL.

The table lists this clone with a count of one. This chain uses TRBV30 with TRBJ1-6; D possibly corresponds to TRBD1 (6 bases). Germline CDR1 GTSNPN, CDR2 SVGIG (reference sequence). The CDR3 consists of 14 residues. Trimming took off 4 bases at V and 9 bases at J, with 16 bases between the two ends. CDR3 in amino acids: CAWKRNPGASPLHF. The CDR3 DNA sequence: TGTGCCTGGAAACGAAATCCAGGGGCTTCACCCCTCCACTTT.

This clone was counted a few times. The genes are TRBV30 and TRBJ2-6; TRBD1 matches at 7 bases. With 2 bases clipped from V and 2 bases from J, the junction kept 6 bases outside the gene matches. Germline V gene lookup returns CDR1 GTSNPN and CDR2 SVGIG (reference sequence). This CDR3 contains 16 residues. The CDR3 coding sequence is TGTGCCTGGAGTCGACAGGGAACCACTGGGGCCAACGTCCTGACTTTC. Protein sequence: CAWSRQGTTGANVLTF.

The V and J genes are TRBV5-1 and TRBJ2-6, with D possibly TRBD2 on 6 matching bases. Germline V gene lookup returns CDR1 SGHRS and CDR2 YFSETQ. Trimming took 5 bases from V and 3 from J, leaving 21 bases between them. This CDR3 spans 18 amino acids. The CDR3 region is CASRRDSTAALGANVLTF. The CDR3 DNA is TGCGCCAGCAGACGGGACTCCACTGCTGCTCTTGGGGCCAACGTCCTGACTTTC.

The chain couples TRBV29-1 to TRBJ1-2; D remains ambiguous. There are 13 residues in the CDR3. V lost 2 bases and J 6 bases, leaving 13 bases between the germline ends. Germline CDR1 and CDR2: SQVTM and ANQGSEA. CDR3 nucleotides: TGCAGCGTTGAAACTAGAGCTCGGGATGGCTACACCTTC. This codes for CSVETRARDGYTF. The variable domain in full, with the rest retrieved from reference TRBV29-1 and TRBJ1-2, is SAVISQKPSRDICQRGTSLTIQCQVDSQVTMMFWYRQQPGQSLTLIATANQGSEATYESGFVIDKFPISRPNLTFSTLTVSNMSPEDSSIYLCSVETRARDGYTFGSGTRLTVV.

The chain joins TRBV6-2 or TRBV6-3 to TRBJ2-5, with a weak D call TRBD2 (6 bases). V lost 6 bases, J lost 3 bases, and 26 bases lay in between. The germline V gene encodes CDR1 MNHEY and CDR2 SVGEGT. CDR3 length: 18 amino acids. The CDR3 DNA follows: TGTGCCAGCAGCGATCCTAACCGGGACTCCCTAGGGGAAGAGACCCAGTACTTC. As protein: CASSDPNRDSLGEETQYF.